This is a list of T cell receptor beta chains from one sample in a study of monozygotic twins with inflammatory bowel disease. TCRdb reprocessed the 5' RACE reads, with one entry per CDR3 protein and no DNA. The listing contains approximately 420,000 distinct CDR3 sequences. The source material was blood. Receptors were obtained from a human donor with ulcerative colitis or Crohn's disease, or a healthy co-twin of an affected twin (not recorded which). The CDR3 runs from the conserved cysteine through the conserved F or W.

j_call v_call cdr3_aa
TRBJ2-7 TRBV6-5 CASSFGQGGSYEQYF
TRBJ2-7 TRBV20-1 CSASPEDYEQYF
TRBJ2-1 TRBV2 CASSLLEGEFF
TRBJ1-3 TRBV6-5 CASSYLALSGNTIYF
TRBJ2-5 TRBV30 CAWTRFEVETQYF
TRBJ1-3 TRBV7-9 CASILSGGLTSGNTIYF
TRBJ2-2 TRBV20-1 CSARGQRVNTGELFF
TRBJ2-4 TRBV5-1 CASSPGTSAGGGKGNIQYF
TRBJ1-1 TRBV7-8 CASSSIENTEAFF
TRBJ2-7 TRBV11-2 CASSTSTGGYEQYF
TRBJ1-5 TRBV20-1 CSAPIQVGQPQHF
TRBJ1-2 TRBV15 CATSRDTGGAYGYTF
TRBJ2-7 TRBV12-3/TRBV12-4 CASSRDYRRYEQYF
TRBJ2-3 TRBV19 CASSWGNPDTQYF
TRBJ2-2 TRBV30 CAWSVVLGLGGELFF
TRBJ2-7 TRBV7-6 CASSSTWDIDNEQYF
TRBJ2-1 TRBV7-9 CASSRGGGEQFF
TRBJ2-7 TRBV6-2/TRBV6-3 CASSPEPHSYEQYF
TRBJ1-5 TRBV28 CASTTDRIQGSNQPQHF
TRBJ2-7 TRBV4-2 CASSQDGGYPTYEQYF
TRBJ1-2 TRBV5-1 CASSLAGERWYGYTF
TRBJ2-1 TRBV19 CASSQLANNEQFF
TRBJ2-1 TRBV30 CAWSVFGYNEQFF
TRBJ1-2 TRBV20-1 CSARGPAFYGYTF
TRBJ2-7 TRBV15 CATSRGQGHEQYF